This TCR beta chain was captured by sequencing in a study of graft-versus-host responses after intestinal transplantation. Study as a whole: Multivisceral, liver-intestinal, or isolated intestinal transplants were given to recipients. The study gave all recipients anti-thymocyte globulin induction, then tacrolimus and steroids for approximately 3 years.

Of note for this clone: Its antigen is not identified.

Here immunoSEQ multiplex PCR was the method, and the copy in TCRdb shows in-frame clones only, minus some. The sample has 38,000 or so clones; about 95% are singletons. Study results and limitations: Detection of GvH clones occurred in recipient marrow, and some had their first appearance in ileum or blood.

This CDR3 contains 14 residues. V lost 2 bases to trimming and J lost 4 bases; unmatched junction nucleotides: 5. Germline V CDR1 and CDR2: GTSNPN, SVGIG (reference sequence). This specimen consisted of unstimulated CD8+ T cells sorted from spleen or lymph node cells, obtained before transplant. The chain couples TRBV30 to TRBJ2-5; the match to TRBD1 covers 9 bases. The TCR sequence derives from a human donor who was the organ donor for an intestinal transplant. CDR3 in amino acids: CAWSPGQGRETQYF. CDR3 DNA: TGTGCCTGGAGTCCCGGACAGGGGAGAGAGACCCAGTACTTC.